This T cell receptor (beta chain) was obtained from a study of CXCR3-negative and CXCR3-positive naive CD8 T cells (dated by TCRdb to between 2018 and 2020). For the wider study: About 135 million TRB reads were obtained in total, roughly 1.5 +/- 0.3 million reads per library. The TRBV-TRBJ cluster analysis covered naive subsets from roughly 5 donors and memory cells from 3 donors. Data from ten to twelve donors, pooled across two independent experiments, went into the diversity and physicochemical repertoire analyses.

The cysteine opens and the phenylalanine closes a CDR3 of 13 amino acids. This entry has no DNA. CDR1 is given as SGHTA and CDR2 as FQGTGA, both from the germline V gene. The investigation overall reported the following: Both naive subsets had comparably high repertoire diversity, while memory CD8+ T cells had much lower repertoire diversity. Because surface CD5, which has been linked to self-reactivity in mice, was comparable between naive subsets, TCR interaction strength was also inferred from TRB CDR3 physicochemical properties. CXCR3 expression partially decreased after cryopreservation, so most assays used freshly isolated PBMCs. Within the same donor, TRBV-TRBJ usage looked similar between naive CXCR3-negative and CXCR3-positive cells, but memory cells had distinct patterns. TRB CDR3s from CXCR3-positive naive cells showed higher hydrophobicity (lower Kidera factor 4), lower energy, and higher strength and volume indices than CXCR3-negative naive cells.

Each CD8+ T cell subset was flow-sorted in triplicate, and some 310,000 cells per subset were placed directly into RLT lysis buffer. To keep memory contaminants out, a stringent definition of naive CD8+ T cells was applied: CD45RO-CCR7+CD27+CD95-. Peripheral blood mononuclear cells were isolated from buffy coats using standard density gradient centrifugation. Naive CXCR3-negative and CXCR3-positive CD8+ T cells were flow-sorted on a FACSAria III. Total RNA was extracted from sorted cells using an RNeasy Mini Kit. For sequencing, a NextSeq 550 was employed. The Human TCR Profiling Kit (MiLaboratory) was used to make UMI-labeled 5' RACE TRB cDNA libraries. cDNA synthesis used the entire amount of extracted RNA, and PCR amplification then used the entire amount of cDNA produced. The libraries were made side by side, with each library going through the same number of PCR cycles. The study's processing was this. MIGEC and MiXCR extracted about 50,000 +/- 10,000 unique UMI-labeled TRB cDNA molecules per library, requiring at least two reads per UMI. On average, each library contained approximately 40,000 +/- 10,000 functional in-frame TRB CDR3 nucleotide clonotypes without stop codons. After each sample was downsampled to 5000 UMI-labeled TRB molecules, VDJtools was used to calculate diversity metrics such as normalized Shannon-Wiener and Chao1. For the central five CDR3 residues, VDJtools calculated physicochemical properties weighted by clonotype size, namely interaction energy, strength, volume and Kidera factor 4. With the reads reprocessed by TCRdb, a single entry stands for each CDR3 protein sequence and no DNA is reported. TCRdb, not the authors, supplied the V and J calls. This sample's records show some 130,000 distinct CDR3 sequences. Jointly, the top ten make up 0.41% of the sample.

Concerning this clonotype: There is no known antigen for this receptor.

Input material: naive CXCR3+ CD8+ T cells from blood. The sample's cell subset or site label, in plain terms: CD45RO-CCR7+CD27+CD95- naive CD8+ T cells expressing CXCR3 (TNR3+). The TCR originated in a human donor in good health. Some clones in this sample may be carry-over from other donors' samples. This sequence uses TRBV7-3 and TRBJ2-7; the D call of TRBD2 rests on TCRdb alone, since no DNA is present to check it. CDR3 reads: CASSLTQDSEQYF.